Listed below are T cell receptor beta chains from one sample, sequenced in a study of vaccination and CD4 T cells after COVID-19. TCRdb ran MiXCR on the PCR reads and lists one entry per CDR3 protein. The sample has about 25,000 distinct CDR3 sequences, approximately 49% seen once. Antigens of these TCRs are unknown. Material for sequencing was CD4+ T cells from blood, cultured in vitro. Receptors were obtained from a human donor who had recovered from COVID-19. CDR3s include the opening cysteine and the closing phenylalanine or tryptophan. The order of the fields is V gene, D gene, J gene, clone size, CDR3 DNA, CDR3 protein. A D gene is named only where the DNA matches it firmly. Rows give clone size only sometimes, using once, few, many, or a class for an expanded clone.

TRBV29-1	TRBD1	TRBJ2-3	NA	TGCAGCGTTGCGGGACAGGGTGGCGATACGCAGTATTTT	CSVAGQGGDTQYF
TRBV18	TRBD1	TRBJ1-5	NA	TGTGCCAGTAAACAGGGGCGTAGTCAGCCCCAGCATTTT	CASKQGRSQPQHF
TRBV28	TRBD1	TRBJ2-7	NA	TGTGCCAGCAGTTTGACCGGGACAGGGGTCCGCGAGCAGTACTTC	CASSLTGTGVREQYF
TRBV10-3	NA	TRBJ2-5	NA	TGTGCCATCAGTGAGGCTAGAGTCGGAGGAGAGACCCAGTACTTC	CAISEARVGGETQYF
TRBV11-2	TRBD1	TRBJ2-3	NA	TGTGCCAGCGGGGGACAGTCCCGTGATACGCAGTATTTT	CASGGQSRDTQYF
TRBV11-3	TRBD1	TRBJ2-5	NA	TGTGCCAGCAGAACGGCCGAGGGGACAGGAGAGACCCAGTACTTC	CASRTAEGTGETQYF
TRBV4-1	NA	TRBJ2-5	NA	TGCGCCAGCAGCCAAGGTCCTGGACAGCGAAGGACCCAGTACTTC	CASSQGPGQRRTQYF
TRBV19	NA	TRBJ1-1	NA	TGTGCCAGTACCGTGAGTCCGAACACTGAAGCTTTCTTT	CASTVSPNTEAFF
TRBV6-5	NA	TRBJ2-3	few	TGTGCCAGCAGTTATCGCTCTGGGACCAGCACAGATACGCAGTATTTT	CASSYRSGTSTDTQYF
TRBV20-1	NA	TRBJ1-2	few	TGCAGTGCCACCCGGCTACAGGTCCATGGTGGCTACACCTTC	CSATRLQVHGGYTF
TRBV28	TRBD1	TRBJ1-2	NA	TGTGCCAGCAGTTCGACAGGGACAGGGGATGGCTACACCTTC	CASSSTGTGDGYTF
TRBV27	NA	TRBJ2-2	NA	TGTGCCAGCAGCTGGTTGGCGAGAAACACCGGGGAGCTGTTTTTT	CASSWLARNTGELFF
TRBV12-3/TRBV12-4	NA	TRBJ1-6	NA	TGTGCCAGCAGTTTAGGGACAGAACGTTCACCCCTCCACTTT	CASSLGTERSPLHF
TRBV5-6	NA	TRBJ1-2	NA	TGTGCCAGCAGCGTACCACAACTACCTAACTATGGCTACACCTTC	CASSVPQLPNYGYTF
TRBV11-2	NA	TRBJ1-6	NA	TGTGCCAGCAGCTTAGGGACCGCCAATTCACCCCTCCACTTT	CASSLGTANSPLHF
TRBV4-3	NA	TRBJ2-5	NA	TGCGCCAGCAGCCAAGCCCCAACGATCGGGCAGCGGGAGACCCAGTACTTC	CASSQAPTIGQRETQYF
TRBV20-1	TRBD2	TRBJ2-1	NA	TGCAGTGCCCCCGCAGCGGGAGGGGGTAAGAATGAGCAGTTCTTC	CSAPAAGGGKNEQFF
TRBV7-9	NA	TRBJ1-6	few	TGTGCCAGCAGCTTAGGACAGCCTCGGAATAATTCACCCCTCCACTTT	CASSLGQPRNNSPLHF
TRBV24-1	TRBD1	TRBJ2-2	NA	TGTGCCACCAGTGATAATAGGGGGCAAGGCGGGGAGCTGTTTTTT	CATSDNRGQGGELFF
TRBV20-1	TRBD1	TRBJ1-5	NA	TGCAGTGCTAGGGATTCTACAGGGGGCTATAGCAATCAGCCCCAGCATTTT	CSARDSTGGYSNQPQHF
TRBV7-2	NA	TRBJ2-2	once	TGTGCCAGCAGCTTAGTGGGAGGGGGGCGCACCGGGGAGCTGTTTTTT	CASSLVGGGRTGELFF
TRBV6-5	NA	TRBJ1-6	NA	TGTGCCAGCAGTTACAAGGACGGCTGGGGTTCACCCCTCCACTTT	CASSYKDGWGSPLHF
TRBV19	NA	TRBJ2-1	NA	TGTGCCAGTACCCCATCGATCGGGGGCTCCTACAATGAGCAGTTCTTC	CASTPSIGGSYNEQFF
TRBV10-3	NA	TRBJ1-2	NA	TGTGCCATCAGTCCCGATCAGGGTGATGGCAACACCTTC	CAISPDQGDGNTF
TRBV27	TRBD1	TRBJ2-6	few	TGTGCCAGCAGTTTATCGCGACAGGGTCAGGGGGCCAACGTCCTGACTTTC	CASSLSRQGQGANVLTF
TRBV6-1	NA	TRBJ2-7	NA	TGTGCCAGCGCCCCCGGTAGAGGTCTCTCTCTCGAGCAGTACTTC	CASAPGRGLSLEQYF
TRBV6-1	NA	TRBJ2-5	NA	TGTGCCACACGACAAGCCCAAGAGACCCAGTACTTC	CATRQAQETQYF
TRBV6-1	NA	TRBJ1-5	NA	TGTGCCAGCGGGCGGGGGAATCAGCCCCAGCATTTT	CASGRGNQPQHF
TRBV6-1	NA	TRBJ1-1	few	TGTGCCAGCAGTGACACAGGGTATGAAACTGAAGCTTTCTTT	CASSDTGYETEAFF
TRBV25-1	TRBD2	TRBJ2-1	NA	TGTGCCAGCAGTGAATATGGGGTGTCGGGGGGAGTCTACAATGAGCAGTTCTTC	CASSEYGVSGGVYNEQFF
TRBV7-2	NA	TRBJ2-5	NA	TGTGCCAGCAGCCCAGAACCCGGGGATACCCAGTACTTC	CASSPEPGDTQYF
TRBV4-1	NA	TRBJ2-1	once	TGCGCCAGCAGCCGAGAAGCGGAGGCTAGCTCCTACAATGAGCAGTTCTTC	CASSREAEASSYNEQFF
TRBV19	NA	TRBJ1-5	few	TGTGCCAGTAGGGGCCCTTATAGCAATCAGCCCCAGCATTTT	CASRGPYSNQPQHF
TRBV19	TRBD2	TRBJ2-2	NA	TGTGCCAGTCGTCCGAGGAGGGCGGGGGGGCTCACCGGGGAGCTGTTTTTT	CASRPRRAGGLTGELFF
TRBV7-3	NA	TRBJ1-1	NA	TGTGCCAGCAGCTTAGGGGGTTTCGGATACACTGAAGCTTTCTTT	CASSLGGFGYTEAFF
TRBV30	TRBD1	TRBJ1-1	few	TGTGCCTGGGACAGGGGAAGCACTGAAGCTTTCTTT	CAWDRGSTEAFF
TRBV15	TRBD2	TRBJ2-7	NA	TGTGCCACCAGCAGACCCACAGGGTCGGCTTGGCGGGAGGACCCCTACGAGCAGTACTTC	CATSRPTGSAWREDPYEQYF
TRBV19	NA	TRBJ1-2	NA	TGTGCCAGCAAAATACAGGGAGGAGTGGATGGCTACACCTTC	CASKIQGGVDGYTF
TRBV1	NA	TRBJ2-7	once	TGCACCAGCAGCCAAGATTTTAGGGCAAGGGCGGTAGGGCAGTACTTC	CTSSQDFRARAVGQYF
TRBV4-2	NA	TRBJ1-2	NA	TGTGCCAGCAGCAGCTCATTCGATCAGGGAACTAACTATGGCTACACCTTC	CASSSSFDQGTNYGYTF
TRBV19	NA	TRBJ1-1	NA	TGTGCCAGTAAAGGCATGAACACTGAAGCTTTCTTT	CASKGMNTEAFF
TRBV7-2	NA	TRBJ2-7	NA	TGTGCCAGCAGCCCGAGCCTCGAAAGGGCCTACGAGCAGTACTTC	CASSPSLERAYEQYF
TRBV10-2	TRBD2	TRBJ2-3	NA	TGCGCCAGCAGTGAGCGGGGGGTATTCACAGATACGCAGTATTTT	CASSERGVFTDTQYF
TRBV11-1	NA	TRBJ1-2	NA	TGTGCCAGCAGCTTTGCGGGCCCGTTGAGCTATGGCTACACCTTC	CASSFAGPLSYGYTF
TRBV6-2/TRBV6-3	NA	TRBJ1-5	few	TGTGCCAGCAGTCCCCGAGGTGGGGTGGGTCAGCCCCAGCATTTT	CASSPRGGVGQPQHF
TRBV2	TRBD1	TRBJ2-7	NA	TGTGCCACCAACTCAGGACAGGGAAGGGCTAGGTCCTACGAGCAGTACTTC	CATNSGQGRARSYEQYF
TRBV5-1	NA	TRBJ2-7	NA	TGCGCCAGCAGCTTGACGGATACCTACGAGCAGTACTTC	CASSLTDTYEQYF
TRBV30	NA	TRBJ2-2	NA	TGTGCCTGGAGTGTAAGGGGACCCACCGGGGAGCTGTTTTTT	CAWSVRGPTGELFF
TRBV20-1	TRBD2	TRBJ2-5	few	TGCAGTGCTAGAGCCGGCGGGAGGGCGGAGACCCAGTACTTC	CSARAGGRAETQYF
TRBV21-1	NA	TRBJ2-3	NA	TGTGCCAGCAGCCGGACGGGCACAGATACGCAGTATTTT	CASSRTGTDTQYF
TRBV21-1	NA	TRBJ2-5	NA	TGTGCCAGCAGCAAAGGGTGGGGGGGACAAGAGACCCAGTACTTC	CASSKGWGGQETQYF
TRBV24-1	TRBD1	TRBJ2-5	few	TGTGCCACCAGTGATTTGCTTGGACAGGGGGTGGAGACCCAGTACTTC	CATSDLLGQGVETQYF
TRBV19	TRBD1	TRBJ1-2	NA	TGTGCCAGTAGTATTTCTTCGACAGGGGGCTTCGACTATGGCTACACCTTC	CASSISSTGGFDYGYTF
TRBV5-1	TRBD1	TRBJ1-2	NA	TGCGCCAGCAGCTCAGGACAGGGGGCTCAATTAAACTATGGCTACACCTTC	CASSSGQGAQLNYGYTF